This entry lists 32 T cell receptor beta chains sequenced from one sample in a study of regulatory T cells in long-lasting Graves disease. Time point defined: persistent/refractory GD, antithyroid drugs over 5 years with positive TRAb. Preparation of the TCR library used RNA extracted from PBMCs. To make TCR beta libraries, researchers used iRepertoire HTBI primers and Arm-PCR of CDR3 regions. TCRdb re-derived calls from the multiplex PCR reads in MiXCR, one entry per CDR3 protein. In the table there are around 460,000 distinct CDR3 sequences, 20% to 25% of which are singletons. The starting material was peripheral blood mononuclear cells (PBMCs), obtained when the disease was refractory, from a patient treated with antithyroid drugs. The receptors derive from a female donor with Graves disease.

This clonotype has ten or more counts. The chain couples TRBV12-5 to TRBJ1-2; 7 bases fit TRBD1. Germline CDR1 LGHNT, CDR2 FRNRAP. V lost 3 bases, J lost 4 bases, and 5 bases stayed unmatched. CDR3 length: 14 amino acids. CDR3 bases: TGTGCTAGTGGTTTTCGACAGGGTCTCTATGGCTACACCTTC. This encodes CASGFRQGLYGYTF.

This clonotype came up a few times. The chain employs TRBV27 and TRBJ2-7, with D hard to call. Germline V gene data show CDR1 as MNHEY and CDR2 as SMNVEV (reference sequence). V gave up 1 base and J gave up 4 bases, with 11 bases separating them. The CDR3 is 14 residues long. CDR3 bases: TGTGCCAGCAGTTTATACCCAGATTTTTACGAGCAGTACTTC. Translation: CASSLYPDFYEQYF.

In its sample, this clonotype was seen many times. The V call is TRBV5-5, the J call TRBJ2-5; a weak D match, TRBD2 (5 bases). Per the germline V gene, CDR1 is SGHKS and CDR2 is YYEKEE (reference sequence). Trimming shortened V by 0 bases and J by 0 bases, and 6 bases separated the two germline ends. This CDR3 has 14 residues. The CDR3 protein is CASSLVDYQETQYF. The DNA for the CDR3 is TGTGCCAGCAGCTTGGTGGACTACCAAGAGACCCAGTACTTC.

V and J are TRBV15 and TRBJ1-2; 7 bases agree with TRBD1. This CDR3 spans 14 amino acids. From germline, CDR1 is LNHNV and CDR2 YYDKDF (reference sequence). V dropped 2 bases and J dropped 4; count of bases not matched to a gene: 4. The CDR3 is CATSRTDRAYGYTF. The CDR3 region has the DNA TGTGCCACCAGCAGAACTGACAGGGCCTATGGCTACACCTTC.

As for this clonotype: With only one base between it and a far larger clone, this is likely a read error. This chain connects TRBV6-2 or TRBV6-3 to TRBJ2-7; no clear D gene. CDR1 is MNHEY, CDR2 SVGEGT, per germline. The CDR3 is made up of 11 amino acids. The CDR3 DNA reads TGTGCCAGCAGTTACGGTGGCGAGCAGCACTTC. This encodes CASSYGGEQHF.

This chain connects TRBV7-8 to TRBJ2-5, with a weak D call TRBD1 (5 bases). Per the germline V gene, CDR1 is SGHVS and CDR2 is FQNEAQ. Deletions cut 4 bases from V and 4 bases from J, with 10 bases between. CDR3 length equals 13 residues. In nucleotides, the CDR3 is TGTGCCAGCAGCTCAGGGATCCGAGAGACCCAGTACTTC. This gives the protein CASSSGIRETQYF.

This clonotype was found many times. CDR3 amino acids: CASSAPGSNQPQHF. The CDR3 DNA follows: TGTGCCAGTAGCGCCCCGGGGAGCAATCAGCCCCAGCATTTT. The chain joins TRBV19 to TRBJ1-5; no reliable D call. The CDR3 is 14 residues long. Per the germline V gene, CDR1 is LNHDA and CDR2 is SQIVND (reference sequence). Trimming stripped 6 bases from V and 1 base from J, with 10 bases between.

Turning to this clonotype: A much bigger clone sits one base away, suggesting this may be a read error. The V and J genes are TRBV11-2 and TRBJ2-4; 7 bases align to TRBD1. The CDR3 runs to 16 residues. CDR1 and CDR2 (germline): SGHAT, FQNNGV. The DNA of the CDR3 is TGTGCCAGCAGCCTCGAGGGGGCGCGGGCCAAAAACATTCGGTACTTC. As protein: CASSLEGARAKNIRYF.

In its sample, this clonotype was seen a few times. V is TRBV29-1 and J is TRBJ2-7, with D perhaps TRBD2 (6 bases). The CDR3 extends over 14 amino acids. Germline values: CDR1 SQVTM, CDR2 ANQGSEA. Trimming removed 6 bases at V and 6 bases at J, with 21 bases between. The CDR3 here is CSVGRGDLRGEQYF. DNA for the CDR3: TGCAGCGTGGGTAGAGGGGACTTAAGGGGCGAGCAGTACTTC.

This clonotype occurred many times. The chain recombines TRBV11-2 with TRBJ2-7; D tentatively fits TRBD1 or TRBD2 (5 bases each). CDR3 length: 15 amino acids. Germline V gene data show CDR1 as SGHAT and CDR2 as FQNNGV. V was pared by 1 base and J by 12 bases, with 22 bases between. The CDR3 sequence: CASSLVGSQGPTGYF. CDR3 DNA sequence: TGTGCCAGCAGCTTAGTAGGAAGCCAGGGACCAACCGGGTACTTC.

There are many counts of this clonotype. The CDR3 sequence is CAIRLQGLNTEAFF. CDR3 sequence (DNA): TGTGCCATCAGGCTACAGGGATTGAACACTGAAGCTTTCTTT. V and J are TRBV10-3 and TRBJ1-1; tentative D call: TRBD1 (6 bases). Germline CDR1 ENHRY, CDR2 SYGVKD. The CDR3 runs 14 residues. Trimming shortened V by 6 bases and J by 0 bases, and 11 bases separated the two germline ends.

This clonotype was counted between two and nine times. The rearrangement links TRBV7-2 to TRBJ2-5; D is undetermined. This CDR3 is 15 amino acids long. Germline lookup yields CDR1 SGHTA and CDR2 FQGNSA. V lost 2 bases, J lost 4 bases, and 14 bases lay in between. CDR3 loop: CASSLKIPGRETQYF. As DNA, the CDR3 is TGTGCCAGCAGCTTAAAGATCCCCGGACGAGAGACCCAGTACTTC.

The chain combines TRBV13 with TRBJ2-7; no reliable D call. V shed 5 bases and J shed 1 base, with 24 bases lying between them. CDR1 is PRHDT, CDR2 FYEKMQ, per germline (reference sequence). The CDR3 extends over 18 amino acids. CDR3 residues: CASSHVKPIGSISYEQYF. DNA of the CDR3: TGTGCCAGCAGCCACGTCAAGCCGATCGGGTCTATTTCCTACGAGCAGTACTTC.

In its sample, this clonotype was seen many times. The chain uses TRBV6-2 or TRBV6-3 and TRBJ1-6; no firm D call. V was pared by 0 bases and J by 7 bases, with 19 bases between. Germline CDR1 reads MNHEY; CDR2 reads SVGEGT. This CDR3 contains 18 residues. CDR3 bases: TGTGCCAGCAGTTACTCGAATACCGGATCCTCGGGCAATTCACCCCTCCACTTT. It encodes CASSYSNTGSSGNSPLHF.

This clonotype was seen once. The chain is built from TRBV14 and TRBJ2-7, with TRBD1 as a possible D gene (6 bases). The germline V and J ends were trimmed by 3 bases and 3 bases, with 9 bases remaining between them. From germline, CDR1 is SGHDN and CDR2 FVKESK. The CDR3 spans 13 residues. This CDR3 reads CASSQRGGYEQYF. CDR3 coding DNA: TGTGCCAGCAGCCAGAGAGGGGGCTACGAGCAGTACTTC.

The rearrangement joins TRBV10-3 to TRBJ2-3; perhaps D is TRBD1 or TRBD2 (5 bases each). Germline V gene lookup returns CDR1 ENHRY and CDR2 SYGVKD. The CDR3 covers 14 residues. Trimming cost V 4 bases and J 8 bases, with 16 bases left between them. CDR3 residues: CAISGFEGPGTQYF. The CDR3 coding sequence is TGTGCCATCAGTGGGTTTGAGGGACCGGGTACGCAGTATTTT.

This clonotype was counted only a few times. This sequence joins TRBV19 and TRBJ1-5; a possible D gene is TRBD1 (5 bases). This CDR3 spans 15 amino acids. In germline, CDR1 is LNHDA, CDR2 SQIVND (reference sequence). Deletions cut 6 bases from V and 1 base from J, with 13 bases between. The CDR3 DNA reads TGTGCCAGTAGACGAGGGACGGAGAGCAATCAGCCCCAGCATTTT. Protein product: CASRRGTESNQPQHF. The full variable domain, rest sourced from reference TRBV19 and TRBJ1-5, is DGGITQSPKYLFRKEGQNVTLSCEQNLNHDAMYWYRQDPGQGLRLIYYSQIVNDFQKGDIAEGYSVSREKKESFPLTVTSAQKNPTAFYLCASRRGTESNQPQHFGDGTRLSIL.

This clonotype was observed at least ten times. CDR3 DNA sequence: TGTGCCAGCAGCTTAGGGCGGCCCTATGGCTACACCTTC. Amino acids: CASSLGRPYGYTF. The chain recombines TRBV7-2 with TRBJ1-2; D is uncertain. This CDR3 has 13 amino acids. V lost 1 base and J lost 4, with 7 bases in between. CDR1 is SGHTA, CDR2 FQGNSA, per germline.

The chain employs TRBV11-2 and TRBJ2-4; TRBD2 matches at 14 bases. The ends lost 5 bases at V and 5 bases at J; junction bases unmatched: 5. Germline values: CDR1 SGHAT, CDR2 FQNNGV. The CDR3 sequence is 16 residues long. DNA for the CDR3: TGTGCCAGCAGCCCTGGGACTAGCGGGGGCCAAAACATTCAGTACTTC. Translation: CASSPGTSGGQNIQYF. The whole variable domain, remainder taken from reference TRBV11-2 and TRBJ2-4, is EAGVAQSPRYKIIEKRQSVAFWCNPISGHATLYWYQQILGQGPKLLIQFQNNGVVDDSQLPKDRFSAERLKGVDSTLKIQPAKLEDSAVYLCASSPGTSGGQNIQYFGAGTRLSVL.

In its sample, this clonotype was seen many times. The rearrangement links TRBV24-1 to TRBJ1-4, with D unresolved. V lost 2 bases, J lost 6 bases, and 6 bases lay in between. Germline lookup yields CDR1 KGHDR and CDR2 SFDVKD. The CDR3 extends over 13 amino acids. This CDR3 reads CATSDSGDEKLFF. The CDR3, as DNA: TGTGCCACCAGTGATTCGGGTGATGAAAAACTGTTTTTT.

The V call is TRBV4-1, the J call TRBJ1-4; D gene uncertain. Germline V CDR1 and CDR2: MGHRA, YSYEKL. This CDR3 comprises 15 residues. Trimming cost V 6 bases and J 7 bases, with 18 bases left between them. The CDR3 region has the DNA TGCGCCAGCAGGAAGAGGGCGGGGAGCGGTGAAAAACTGTTTTTT. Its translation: CASRKRAGSGEKLFF.

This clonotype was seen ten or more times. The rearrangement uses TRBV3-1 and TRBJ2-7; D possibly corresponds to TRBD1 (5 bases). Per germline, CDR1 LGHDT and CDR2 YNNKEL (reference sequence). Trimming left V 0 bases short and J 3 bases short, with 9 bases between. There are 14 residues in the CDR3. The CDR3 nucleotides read TGTGCCAGCAGCCAAGAAAAGGGGTTCTACGAGCAGTACTTC. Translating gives CASSQEKGFYEQYF.

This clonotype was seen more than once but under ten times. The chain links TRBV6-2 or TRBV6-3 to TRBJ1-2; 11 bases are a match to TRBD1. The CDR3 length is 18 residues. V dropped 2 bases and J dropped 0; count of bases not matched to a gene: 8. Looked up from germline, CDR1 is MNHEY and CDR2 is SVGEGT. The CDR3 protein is CASSYPKDRGLANYGYTF. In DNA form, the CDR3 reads TGTGCCAGCAGTTACCCCAAGGACAGGGGGCTCGCTAACTATGGCTACACCTTC.

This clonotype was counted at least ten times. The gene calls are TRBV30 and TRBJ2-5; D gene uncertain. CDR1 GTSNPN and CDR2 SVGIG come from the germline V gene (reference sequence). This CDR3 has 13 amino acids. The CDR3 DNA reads TGTTCCCTTAAGGACGGTGGGTCAGAGACCCAGTACTTC. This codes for CSLKDGGSETQYF.

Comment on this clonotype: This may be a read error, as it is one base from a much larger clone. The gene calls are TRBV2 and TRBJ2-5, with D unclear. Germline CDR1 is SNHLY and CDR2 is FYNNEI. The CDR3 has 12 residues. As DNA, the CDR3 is TGTGCCGGCAGTCCAGAGTCCGAGACCCAGTACTTC. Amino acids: CAGSPESETQYF.

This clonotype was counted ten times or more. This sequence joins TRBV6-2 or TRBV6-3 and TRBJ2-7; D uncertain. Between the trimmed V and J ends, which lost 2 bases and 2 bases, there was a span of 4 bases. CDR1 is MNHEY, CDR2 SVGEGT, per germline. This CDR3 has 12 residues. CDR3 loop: CASSYEPYEQYF. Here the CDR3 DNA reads TGTGCCAGCAGTTACGAGCCCTACGAGCAGTACTTC.

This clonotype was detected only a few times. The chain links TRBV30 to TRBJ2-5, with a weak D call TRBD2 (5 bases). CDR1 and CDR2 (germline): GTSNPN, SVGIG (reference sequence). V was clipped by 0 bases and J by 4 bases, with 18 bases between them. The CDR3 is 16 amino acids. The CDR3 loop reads CAWSVSSVGSGETQYF. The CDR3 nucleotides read TGTGCCTGGAGTGTGTCGAGTGTTGGGAGTGGAGAGACCCAGTACTTC.

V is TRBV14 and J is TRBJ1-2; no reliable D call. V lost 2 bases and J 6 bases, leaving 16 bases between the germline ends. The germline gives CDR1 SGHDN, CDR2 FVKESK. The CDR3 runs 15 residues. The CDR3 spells CASSQLNFGVDGYTF. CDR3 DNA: TGTGCCAGCAGCCAATTAAATTTCGGGGTGGATGGCTACACCTTC.

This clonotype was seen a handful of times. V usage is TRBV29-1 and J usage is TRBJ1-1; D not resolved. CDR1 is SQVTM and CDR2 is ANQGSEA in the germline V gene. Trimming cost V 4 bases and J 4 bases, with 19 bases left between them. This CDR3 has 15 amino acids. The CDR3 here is CSVARVYGFGTEAFF. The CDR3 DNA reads TGCAGCGTTGCCCGAGTATACGGGTTTGGCACTGAAGCTTTCTTT.

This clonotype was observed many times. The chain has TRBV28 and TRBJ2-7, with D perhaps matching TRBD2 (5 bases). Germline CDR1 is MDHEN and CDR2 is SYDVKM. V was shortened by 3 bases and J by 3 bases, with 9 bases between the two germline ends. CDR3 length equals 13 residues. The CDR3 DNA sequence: TGTGCCAGCAGTTTGGTACGGGGCTACGAGCAGTACTTC. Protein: CASSLVRGYEQYF. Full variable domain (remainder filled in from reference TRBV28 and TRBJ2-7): DVKVTQSSRYLVKRTGEKVFLECVQDMDHENMFWYRQDPGLGLRLIYFSYDVKMKEKGDIPEGYSVSREKKERFSLILESASTNQTSMYLCASSLVRGYEQYFGPGTRLTVT.

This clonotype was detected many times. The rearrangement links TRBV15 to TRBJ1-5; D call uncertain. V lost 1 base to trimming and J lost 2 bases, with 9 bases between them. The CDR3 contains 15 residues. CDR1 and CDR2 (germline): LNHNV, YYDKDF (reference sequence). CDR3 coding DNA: TGTGCCACCAGCAGAGGAAGCGTGGGCAATCAGCCCCAGCATTTT. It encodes CATSRGSVGNQPQHF.

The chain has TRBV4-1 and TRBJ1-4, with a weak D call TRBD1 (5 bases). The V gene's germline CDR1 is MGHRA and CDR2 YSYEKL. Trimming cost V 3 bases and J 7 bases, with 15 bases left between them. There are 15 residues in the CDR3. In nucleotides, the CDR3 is TGCGCCAGCAGCCACGGGAGGGGCCGGGGTGAAAAACTGTTTTTT. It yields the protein CASSHGRGRGEKLFF.